Ten or more counts support the clone carrying this T cell receptor beta chain. What it recognizes is unknown. This record comes from a study of identical twins. General observations from the study: Twins showed weaker excess sharing in their beta out-of-frame sequences. Researchers reported excess low generation probability among twin-shared out-of-frame alpha sequences.

V gave up 6 bases and J gave up 1 base; unmatched junction bases: 3. The CDR3 is made up of 14 amino acids. A template switching step contributed a universal primer site, while unique molecular identifiers were present in the cDNA. TCRdb reanalysed the 5' RACE reads using MiXCR and keeps one entry per CDR3 protein. This table holds hundreds of thousands of distinct CDR3 sequences, 10% to 15% found once. The same sample was also studied in work on yellow fever vaccine responses in identical twins. From that second work: The T cell response to vaccination in identical twins was reportedly partly convergent and partly personalized.

This clonotype was sampled from a young woman in good health. The chain combines TRBV12-3 or TRBV12-4 with TRBJ2-3; 8 positions agree with TRBD2. What was sequenced was CD8+ T cells sorted from blood. The CDR3 here is CASSPTSGTDTQYF. The CDR3, as DNA: TGTGCCAGCAGCCCGACTAGCGGCACAGATACGCAGTATTTT.